This TCR beta chain was identified during a study of cytomegalovirus exposure and HLA in healthy donors. Study conclusions and caveats: The authors later found most CMV-associated TCR beta chains appeared HLA-restricted. Sequencing depth roughly uniform across donors was assumed in presence/absence analyses. Reportedly, cytomegalovirus status was diagnosed with high sensitivity and specificity. A link between a missense DCLRE1C variant and TCR beta V- and J-gene trimming emerged from a later analysis.

A multiplex PCR was run with 60 Vbeta primers and 13 Jbeta primers. Only in-frame clones appear in the TCRdb table, and some are missing; sequencing was by immunoSEQ multiplex PCR. The sample comprises around 230,000 clones, around 80% of which are singletons, and about 0.45% rests with the top ten. A few counts support this clone. What it recognizes is unknown. Trimming took 4 bases from V and 0 from J, leaving 18 bases between them. The germline CDR1 and CDR2 sequences are SGHAT and FQNNGV. The CDR3 extends over 17 amino acids. This chain joins TRBV11-2 and TRBJ1-1; D might be TRBD1 (5 bases). The sequence was collected from a boy between 10 and 17 years old in good health and CMV-seronegative. Sequenced input: PBMCs. CDR3 residues: CASSSGGAGSMNTEAFF. The CDR3 region has the DNA TGTGCCAGCAGCTCGGGAGGGGCAGGCTCCATGAACACTGAAGCTTTCTTT.